Each of the 17 T cell receptor beta chains below was sequenced from the same sample in a study of metastatic and nonmetastatic thyroid tumors. Thyroid surgery was preceded by no treatment in any patient. TCRdb reanalyzed the PCR reads via MiXCR. The sample has about 38,000 clones; roughly 50% are singletons. Source material: tumor tissue. All receptors derive from a male donor with papillary thyroid cancer or a benign thyroid nodule (not recorded which). Some clones in this sample may be carry-over from other donors' samples.

This clone was found a few times. The CDR3: CASQQNSYEQYF. The CDR3 nucleotides are TGTGCCAGCCAGCAAAACTCCTACGAGCAGTACTTC. The chain is built from TRBV6-1 and TRBJ2-7; D is unclear. Germline CDR1 is MNHNS and CDR2 is SASEGT. The CDR3 extends over 12 amino acids. With 8 bases removed from V and 0 bases from J, the gap between germline ends came to 8 bases.

The chain employs TRBV20-1 and TRBJ1-2, with D perhaps TRBD1 (5 bases). The V end lost 3 bases, the J end lost 0 bases, and 17 bases lay between the germline ends. This CDR3 is 16 amino acids long. Germline values: CDR1 DFQATT, CDR2 SNEGSKA (reference sequence). For the CDR3, the DNA is TGCAGTGCTAGGGCAGAACAGGCCCTGACTAACTATGGCTACACCTTC. Residues: CSARAEQALTNYGYTF.

The chain couples TRBV7-3 to TRBJ2-1; D is possibly TRBD1 (5 bases). The V gene's germline CDR1 is SGHTA and CDR2 FQGTGA. The length of the CDR3 is 15 residues. Trimming left V 2 bases short and J 4 bases short, with 12 bases between. The CDR3 loop reads CASSLLRTSYNEQFF. For the CDR3, the DNA is TGTGCCAGCAGCTTATTACGGACATCATACAATGAGCAGTTCTTC.

This clone was seen a handful of times. This chain joins TRBV12-3 or TRBV12-4 and TRBJ2-5; 8 positions match TRBD1. V gave up 5 bases and J gave up 3 bases; unmatched junction bases: 8. The CDR3 spans 15 residues. The DNA for the CDR3 is TGTGCCAGCAGTCGCCGGGACAGGAGTAAAGAGACCCAGTACTTC. As protein: CASSRRDRSKETQYF.

Notes on this clone: At one end, the junction sequence differs from germline, possibly due to a read error. V is TRBV20-1 and J is TRBJ1-2; D is ambiguous. This CDR3 region has 15 residues. Germline CDR1 and CDR2: DFQATT and SNEGSKA (reference sequence). The CDR3 here is CSARDSSGPNYGCTF. The CDR3 region has the DNA TGCAGTGCTAGAGATTCTTCAGGTCCTAACTATGGCTGCACCTTC.

This chain connects TRBV2 to TRBJ2-3; D is possibly TRBD1 or TRBD2 (5 bases each). CDR3 size: 15 residues. Germline V gene sequence: CDR1 SNHLY, CDR2 FYNNEI. Trimming removed 4 bases at V and 2 bases at J, with 13 bases between. CDR3 bases: TGTGCCAGCAGTGTGAGAGGGGCACACACAGATACGCAGTATTTT. Protein product: CASSVRGAHTDTQYF.

V and J are TRBV7-2 and TRBJ2-7; D might be TRBD1 (6 bases). The ends were cut back, 1 base at V and 2 bases at J, with 12 bases in the middle. Germline-derived CDR1 and CDR2 are SGHTA and FQGNSA. The length of the CDR3 is 15 residues. This chain's CDR3 is CASSLVRDKAYEQYF. CDR3 bases: TGTGCCAGCAGCTTAGTCCGGGACAAAGCCTACGAGCAGTACTTC.

This chain links TRBV5-1 with TRBJ2-7; 8 nucleotides align to TRBD2. V trimming: 4 bases; J trimming: 4 bases; junction bases outside the gene matches: 10. Germline V gives CDR1 SGHRS, CDR2 YFSETQ. CDR3 size: 15 residues. The CDR3 DNA reads as TGCGCCAGCAGCCTCTTAGGCGCTAGCGGGTACGAGCAGTACTTC. It specifies CASSLLGASGYEQYF.

V is TRBV4-1 and J is TRBJ2-3; D not certain. Per germline, CDR1 MGHRA and CDR2 YSYEKL. The CDR3 length is 14 residues. With 3 bases removed from V and 5 bases from J, the gap between germline ends came to 12 bases. The CDR3 DNA sequence: TGCGCCAGCAGCCAGACCCCATCTAGAGATACGCAGTATTTT. This encodes CASSQTPSRDTQYF.

This clone was observed many times. The chain recombines TRBV6-1 with TRBJ1-3; D might be TRBD1 (5 bases). The CDR3 consists of 15 residues. CDR1 is MNHNS, CDR2 SASEGT, per germline. V gave up 5 bases and J gave up 0 bases, with 11 bases separating them. The CDR3 DNA reads TGTGCCAGCAGTTATATCGGGGGCTCTGGAAACACCATATATTTT. Protein product: CASSYIGGSGNTIYF.

This clone was found a few times. The CDR3, as DNA: TGCGCCAGCAGCTCGCAGAGCTCTGGAAACACCATATATTTT. Translating gives CASSSQSSGNTIYF. The chain has TRBV5-1 and TRBJ1-3; unclear D gene. Germline V gives CDR1 SGHRS, CDR2 YFSETQ. This CDR3 comprises 14 residues. The V and J ends lost 3 bases and 0 bases respectively, with 7 bases between them.

This clone was seen ten or more times. The chain is built from TRBV4-2 and TRBJ2-4, with 7 bases fitting TRBD2. V was clipped by 4 bases and J by 1 base; unmatched bases: 16. The CDR3 runs 19 residues. CDR1 and CDR2 (germline): LGHNA, YNFKEQ. The CDR3 region is CASSLRLEGRARAKNIQYF. The CDR3 nucleotides are TGTGCCAGCAGCCTCAGGTTAGAGGGGAGGGCCCGGGCCAAAAACATTCAGTACTTC.

The chain uses TRBV4-2 and TRBJ2-7; D is unresolved. The CDR3 is made up of 14 amino acids. Germline CDR1 reads LGHNA; CDR2 reads YNFKEQ. V gave up 5 bases and J gave up 0 bases, with 11 bases separating them. The CDR3 reads CASSREIDSYEQYF. The CDR3 bases are TGTGCCAGCAGCAGGGAAATAGACTCCTACGAGCAGTACTTC.

This clone is a singleton in its sample. The gene calls are TRBV11-2 and TRBJ2-2; D remains ambiguous. The V gene's germline CDR1 is SGHAT and CDR2 FQNNGV. The CDR3 sequence is 13 residues long. V was clipped by 4 bases and J by 4 bases, with 7 bases between them. The chain's CDR3 is CASSSDLTGELFF. The CDR3 nucleotides read TGTGCCAGCAGCTCCGACCTCACCGGGGAGCTGTTTTTT.

This clone was seen a few times. V usage is TRBV19 and J usage is TRBJ1-1; no reliable D call. V lost 2 bases to trimming and J lost 1 base, with 5 bases between them. This CDR3 has 13 amino acids. CDR1 is LNHDA and CDR2 is SQIVND in the germline V gene (reference sequence). CDR3 in amino acids: CASSIIGNTEAFF. In DNA form, the CDR3 reads TGTGCCAGTAGTATAATAGGGAACACTGAAGCTTTCTTT.

V usage is TRBV5-1 and J usage is TRBJ2-7; D gene uncertain. The germline V gene has CDR1 SGHRS and CDR2 YFSETQ. This CDR3 is 14 amino acids long. Trimming stripped 1 base from V and 6 bases from J, with 14 bases between. DNA of the CDR3: TGCGCCAGCAGCTTGTCGGCCCTGGGCTCCGAGCAGTACTTC. Its protein product is CASSLSALGSEQYF.

The CDR3 is CAWSPGQETQYF. CDR3 bases: TGTGCCTGGAGTCCGGGACAAGAGACCCAGTACTTC. This chain joins TRBV30 and TRBJ2-5, with D perhaps TRBD2 (5 bases). The germline V and J ends were trimmed by 2 bases and 2 bases, with 6 bases remaining between them. Germline V gene sequence: CDR1 GTSNPN, CDR2 SVGIG (reference sequence). The CDR3 is made up of 12 amino acids. The full variable domain, completed using reference TRBV30 and TRBJ2-5, is SQTIHQWPATLVQPVGSPLSLECTVEGTSNPNLYWYRQAAGRGLQLLFYSVGIGQISSEVPQNLSASRPQDRQFILSSKKLLLSDSGFYLCAWSPGQETQYFGPGTRLLVL.